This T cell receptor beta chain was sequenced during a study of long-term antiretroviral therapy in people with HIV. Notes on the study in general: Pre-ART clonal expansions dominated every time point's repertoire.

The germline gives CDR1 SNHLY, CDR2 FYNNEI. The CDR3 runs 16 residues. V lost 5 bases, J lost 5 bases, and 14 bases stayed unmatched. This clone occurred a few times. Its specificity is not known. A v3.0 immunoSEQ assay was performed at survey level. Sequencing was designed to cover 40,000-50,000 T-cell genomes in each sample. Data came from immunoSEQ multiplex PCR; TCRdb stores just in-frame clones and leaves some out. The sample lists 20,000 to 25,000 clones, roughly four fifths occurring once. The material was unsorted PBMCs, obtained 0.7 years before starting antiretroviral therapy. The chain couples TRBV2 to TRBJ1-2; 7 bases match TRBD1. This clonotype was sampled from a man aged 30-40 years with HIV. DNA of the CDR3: TGTGCCAGCAGTAGGGACAGTGCGAACCCTCTATATGGCTACACCTTC. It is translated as CASSRDSANPLYGYTF.